The table lists the clone carrying this TCR beta chain with a few counts. Its antigen remains unknown. V lost 6 bases to trimming and J lost 4 bases; unmatched junction nucleotides: 3. The CDR3 totals 14 residues. Germline lookup yields CDR1 DFQATT and CDR2 SNEGSKA (reference sequence). The iRepertoire nested amplicon-rescue multiplex PCR amplified TCR alpha and beta CDR3s from RNA. One-step reverse transcription and amplification started from around 100-400 ng of tissue mRNA or PBMC total RNA. TCRdb used MiXCR to reprocess the multiplex PCR reads, holding one entry per CDR3 protein. This table holds under 150,000 distinct CDR3 sequences, approximately 39% found once. This specimen belongs to a study of glioma-infiltrating T cells. Findings of the study overall: Tissue and blood shared very few CDR3 sequences. Above-expected tissue-blood divergence occurred in all gliomas, most in low-grade ones.

The sequencing sample was made of glioma tissue, nonneoplastic brain tissue, or PBMCs (not recorded which). The TCR originated in a human donor with low-grade glioma or glioblastoma, undergoing nonglioma brain surgery, or in good health (not recorded which). The J gene is TRBJ2-5, the V gene TRBV20-1; 15 bases map to TRBD2. CDR3 nucleotide sequence: TGCAGTGCGGTGGGACTAGCGGGAGGAGAGACCCAGTACTTC. Protein: CSAVGLAGGETQYF.